Only a few counts were recorded for the clone carrying this T cell receptor (beta chain). This sample stems from a study of CD8+CD57+ T cells in acquired aplastic anemia. V was shortened by 4 bases and J by 8 bases, with 8 bases between the two germline ends. The germline gives CDR1 SGHVS, CDR2 FQNEAQ. This CDR3 spans 12 amino acids. Profiling that covered TCR beta VDJ and CDR3 relied on genomic DNA as its template. MiXCR, run by TCRdb on the reads, gives a single entry per CDR3 protein. The sample consists of roughly 170,000 distinct CDR3 sequences, approximately 48% of them appearing once. Whoever was chosen for sequencing had shown CD8+CD57+ cell expansion by flow cytometry.

Sequenced: sorted CD4+, CD8+, or CD8+CD57+ T cells (not recorded which) from PBMCs. This TCR was sampled from a human donor with aplastic anemia. This chain uses TRBV7-8 with TRBJ1-4; D ambiguous. The CDR3 sequence: CASSSLGEKLFF. The CDR3 nucleotides read TGTGCCAGCAGCTCCCTAGGGGAAAAACTGTTTTTT.